This TCR beta chain was found in a study of immune cell composition in non-small cell lung cancer. Study context: Histologic subtype was mainly adenocarcinoma or squamous cell carcinoma. Study-wide results and limits: Clones >0.5% enriched in tumour were rarer in adenocarcinoma (about 35%) than squamous (approximately 80%).

The normal lung sample lay at least 3 cm, and maximally far, from the tumour. V dropped 3 bases and J dropped 0; count of bases not matched to a gene: 2. The germline CDR1 and CDR2 sequences are MNHEY and SMNVEV (reference sequence). CDR3 size: 17 residues. Data came from immunoSEQ multiplex PCR; TCRdb stores just in-frame clones and leaves some out. The table shows thousands of clones, with about three quarters occurring only once. As to this clone: The antigen is not known.

The rearrangement uses TRBV27 and TRBJ2-3; 14 bases map to TRBD2. This TCR derives from a human donor with non-small cell lung cancer. Sequencing input: non-adjacent lung tissue. CDR3 residues: CASSLGTSGGSTDTQYF. CDR3 nucleotide sequence: TGTGCCAGCAGTTTGGGGACTAGCGGGGGAAGCACAGATACGCAGTATTTT.